This TCR beta chain was profiled in a study of OX40 agonist ivuxolimab in advanced cancers. As for the study more broadly: Ivuxolimab was an agonistic, fully human IgG2 monoclonal antibody directed against OX40 (CD134), a costimulatory receptor. Among the approximately 54 dose-escalation patients, some 19 had hepatocellular carcinoma, around 15 melanoma, 9 renal cell carcinoma and 9 head and neck cancer. Prior anti-PD-1, anti-PD-L1 or anti-CTLA-4 therapy was permitted, and 40% of dose-escalation patients had received checkpoint inhibitors. The point of sequencing TCRbeta in the periphery was to test whether ivuxolimab changed TCR sequence diversity and drove clonal T-cell expansion. Partial responses were achieved by three dose-escalation patients, of whom one had hepatocellular carcinoma and two had cutaneous melanoma. The dose-escalation cohort was approximately 83% male with a mean age of 60 years, ranging from roughly 23 to 85. Intravenous ivuxolimab was administered to patients every 2 weeks at six dose levels: 0.01, 0.1, 0.3, 1.5, 3 and 10 mg/kg. The paper describes the monotherapy dose-escalation part (N = 52 patients) of the phase I trial of ivuxolimab. Here is what the overall study found, with its caveats: Low levels of normalized T-cell clonal expansion were also seen in some patients who did not respond. At doses of 0.1 to 3.0 mg/kg, clonal expansion of both CD4+ and CD8+ blood T cells was observed from baseline to week 6. In partial responders in the 0.1-3.0 mg/kg groups, normalized peripheral clonal expansion was found to be among the lowest, especially among CD8+ T cells. Which antigens the clonally expanded peripheral T cells were specific for was not determined. After ivuxolimab, more expanded clones were found on average in CD8+ T cells than in CD4+ T cells.

Trimming removed 6 bases from V and 7 bases from J; the gene matches leave 4 bases unexplained. The germline V gene provides CDR1 MDHEN and CDR2 SYDVKM. The CDR3 spans 14 residues, from the cysteine through the phenylalanine. Solely the CDR3 DNA is kept, with 42 bases framed from the first base. Patients with autoimmune disease history or receiving systemic immunosuppression were excluded from the trial. Peripheral blood for TCR sequencing was collected from all dose cohorts at baseline, on cycle 4 day 1, and on cycle 7 day 1. Samples were obtained from an open-label, multicenter, first-in-human phase I dose-escalation trial of ivuxolimab. Adults with locally advanced or metastatic head and neck squamous cell, hepatocellular, melanoma or renal cell carcinoma were enrolled in the trial. Before TCR sequencing, CD4+ T cells and CD8+ T cells from peripheral blood were sorted into separate populations.

Concerning this clone: There is no known antigen for this receptor. Qualities for individual bases were not recorded, and no much larger clone is one base off.

Genomic DNA was extracted from sorted cells for sequencing of the TCRbeta CDR3 region. The immunoSEQ Assay was used to sequence the TCRbeta CDR3 regions. TCRdb stores this immuneACCESS table with in-frame sequences only. Part of the clones is absent; in the studies checked, under half of the shortfall reflects unresolved V genes, and no reason is known for the rest. A total of approximately 15,000 clones appear in this sample, about 60% of them only once. About 8.2% of the sample lies in the top ten. The TCR originated in an adult with an advanced solid tumor such as melanoma, head and neck, liver or kidney cancer. Source: CD4+ or CD8+ T cells sorted from blood, taken in a trial of the OX40 agonist ivuxolimab. The rearranged chain carries TRBV28 and TRBJ1-6; 9 middle bases align to TRBD1. The nucleotide sequence reads TGTGCCAGCAGACCGGGACAGGGAAATTCACCCCTCCACTTT. Its coded protein is CASRPGQGNSPLHF.